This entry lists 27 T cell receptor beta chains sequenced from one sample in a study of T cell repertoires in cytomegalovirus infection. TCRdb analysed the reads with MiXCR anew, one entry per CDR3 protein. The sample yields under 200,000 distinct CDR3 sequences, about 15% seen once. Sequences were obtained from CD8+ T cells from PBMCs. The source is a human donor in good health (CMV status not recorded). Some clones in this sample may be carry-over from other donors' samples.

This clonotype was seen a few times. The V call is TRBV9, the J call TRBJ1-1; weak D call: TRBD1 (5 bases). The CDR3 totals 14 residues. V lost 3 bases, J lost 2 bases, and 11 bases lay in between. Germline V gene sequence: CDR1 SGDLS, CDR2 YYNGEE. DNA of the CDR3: TGTGCCAGCAGCGCGGGGACGGCCAACACTGAAGCTTTCTTT. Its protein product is CASSAGTANTEAFF.

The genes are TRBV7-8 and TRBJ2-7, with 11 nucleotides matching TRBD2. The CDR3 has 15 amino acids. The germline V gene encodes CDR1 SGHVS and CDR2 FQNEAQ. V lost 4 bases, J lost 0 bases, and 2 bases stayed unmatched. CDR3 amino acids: CASSWGTSGSYEQYF. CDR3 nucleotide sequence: TGTGCCAGCAGCTGGGGGACTAGCGGCTCCTACGAGCAGTACTTC.

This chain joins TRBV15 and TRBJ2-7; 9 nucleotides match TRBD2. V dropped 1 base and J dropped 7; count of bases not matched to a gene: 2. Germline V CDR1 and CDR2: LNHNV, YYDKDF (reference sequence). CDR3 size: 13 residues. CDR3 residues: CATSRGGRGEQYF. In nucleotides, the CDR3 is TGTGCCACCAGCAGAGGCGGGAGGGGTGAGCAGTACTTC.

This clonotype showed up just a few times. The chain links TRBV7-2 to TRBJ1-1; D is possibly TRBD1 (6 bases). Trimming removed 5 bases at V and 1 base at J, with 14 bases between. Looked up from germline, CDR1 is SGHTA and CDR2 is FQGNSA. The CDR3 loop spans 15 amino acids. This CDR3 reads CASSASGTPNTEAFF. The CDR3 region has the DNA TGTGCCAGCAGCGCCTCCGGGACACCGAACACTGAAGCTTTCTTT.

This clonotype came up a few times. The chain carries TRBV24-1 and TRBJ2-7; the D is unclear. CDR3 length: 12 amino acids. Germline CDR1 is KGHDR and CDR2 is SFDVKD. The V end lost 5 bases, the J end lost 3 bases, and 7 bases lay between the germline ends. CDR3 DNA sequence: TGTGCCACCAGTGCCGGTAGCTACGAGCAGTACTTC. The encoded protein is CATSAGSYEQYF.

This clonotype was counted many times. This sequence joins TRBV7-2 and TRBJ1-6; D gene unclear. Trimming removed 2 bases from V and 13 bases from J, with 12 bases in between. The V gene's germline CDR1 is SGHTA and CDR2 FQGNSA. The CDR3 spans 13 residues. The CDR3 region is CASSLTRTEPLHF. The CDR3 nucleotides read TGTGCCAGCAGCTTAACCCGGACGGAGCCCCTCCACTTT.

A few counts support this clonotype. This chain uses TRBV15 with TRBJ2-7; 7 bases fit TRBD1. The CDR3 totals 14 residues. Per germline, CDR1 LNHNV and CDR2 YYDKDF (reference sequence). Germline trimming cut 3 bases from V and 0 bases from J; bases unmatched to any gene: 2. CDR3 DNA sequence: TGTGCCACCAGCAGTAGGGACAGCTCCTACGAGCAGTACTTC. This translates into CATSSRDSSYEQYF.

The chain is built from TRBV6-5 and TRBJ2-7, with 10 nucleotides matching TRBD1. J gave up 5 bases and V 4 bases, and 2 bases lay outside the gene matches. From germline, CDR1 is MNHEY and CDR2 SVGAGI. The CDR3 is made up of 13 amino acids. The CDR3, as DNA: TGTGCCAGCAGTTTGACAGGGGGCAACGAGCAGTACTTC. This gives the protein CASSLTGGNEQYF.

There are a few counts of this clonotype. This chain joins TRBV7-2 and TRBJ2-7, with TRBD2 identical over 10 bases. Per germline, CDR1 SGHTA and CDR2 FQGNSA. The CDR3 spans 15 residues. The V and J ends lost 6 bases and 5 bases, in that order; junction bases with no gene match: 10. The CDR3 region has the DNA TGTGCCAGCAGTCAAGCGGGGGGGCTGGGTGACGAGCAGTACTTC. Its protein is CASSQAGGLGDEQYF. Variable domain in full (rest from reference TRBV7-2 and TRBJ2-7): GAGVSQSPSNKVTEKGKDVELRCDPISGHTALYWYRQSLGQGLEFLIYFQGNSAPDKSGLPSDRFSAERTGGSVSTLTIQRTQQEDSAVYLCASSQAGGLGDEQYFGPGTRLTVT.

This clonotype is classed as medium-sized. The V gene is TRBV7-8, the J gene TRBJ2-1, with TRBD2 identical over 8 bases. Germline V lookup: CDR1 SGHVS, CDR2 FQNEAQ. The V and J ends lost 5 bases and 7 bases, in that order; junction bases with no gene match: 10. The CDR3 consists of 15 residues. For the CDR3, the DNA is TGTGCCAGCAGCCCGATCGTGGAGCGGGAGAATGAGCAGTTCTTC. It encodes CASSPIVERENEQFF. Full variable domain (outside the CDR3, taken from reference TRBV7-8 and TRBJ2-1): GAGVSQSPRYKVAKRGQDVALRCDPISGHVSLFWYQQALGQGPEFLTYFQNEAQLDKSGLPSDRFFAERPEGSVSTLKIQRTQQEDSAVYLCASSPIVERENEQFFGPGTRLTVL.

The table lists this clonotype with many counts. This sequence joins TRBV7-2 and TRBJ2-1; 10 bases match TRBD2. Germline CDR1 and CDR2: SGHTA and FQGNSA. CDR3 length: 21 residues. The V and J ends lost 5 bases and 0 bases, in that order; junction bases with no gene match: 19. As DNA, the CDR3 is TGTGCCAGCAGCCCCTTCTTAGCGGGGGGACTACACGTTAGCTCCTACAATGAGCAGTTCTTC. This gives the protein CASSPFLAGGLHVSSYNEQFF.

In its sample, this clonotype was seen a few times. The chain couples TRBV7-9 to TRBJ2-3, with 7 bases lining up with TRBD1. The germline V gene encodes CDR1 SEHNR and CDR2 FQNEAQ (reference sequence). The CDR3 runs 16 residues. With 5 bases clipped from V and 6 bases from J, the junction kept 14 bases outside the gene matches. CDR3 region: CASSPVTGDAWDTQYF. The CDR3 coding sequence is TGTGCCAGCAGCCCGGTTACAGGGGATGCATGGGATACGCAGTATTTT.

CDR3 sequence: CASSVSGTSGPQETQYF. CDR3 nucleotide sequence: TGTGCCAGCAGCGTCTCCGGGACTAGCGGACCACAAGAGACCCAGTACTTC. The chain has TRBV9 and TRBJ2-5; 11 positions match TRBD2. V lost 2 bases and J lost 2; bases outside the gene matches: 8. This CDR3 spans 17 amino acids. The germline V gene has CDR1 SGDLS and CDR2 YYNGEE.

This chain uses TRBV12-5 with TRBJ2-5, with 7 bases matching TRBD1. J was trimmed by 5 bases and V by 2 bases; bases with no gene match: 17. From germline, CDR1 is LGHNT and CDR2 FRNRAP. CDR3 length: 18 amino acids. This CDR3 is CASGLPLLDRFYRETQYF. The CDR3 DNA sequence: TGTGCTAGTGGTTTGCCACTCCTGGACAGGTTCTATCGGGAGACCCAGTACTTC.

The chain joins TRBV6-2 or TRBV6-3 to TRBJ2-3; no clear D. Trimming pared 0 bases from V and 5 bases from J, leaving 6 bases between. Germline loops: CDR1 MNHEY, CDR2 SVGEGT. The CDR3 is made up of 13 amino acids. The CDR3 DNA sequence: TGTGCCAGCAGTTACTCGATTGAAGATACGCAGTATTTT. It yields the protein CASSYSIEDTQYF.

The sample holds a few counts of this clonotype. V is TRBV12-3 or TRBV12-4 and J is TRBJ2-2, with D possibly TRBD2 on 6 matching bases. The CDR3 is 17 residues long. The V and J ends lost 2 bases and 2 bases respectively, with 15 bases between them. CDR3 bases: TGTGCCAGCAGTTTATCCCCGGGACTGGAAAACACCGGGGAGCTGTTTTTT. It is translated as CASSLSPGLENTGELFF.

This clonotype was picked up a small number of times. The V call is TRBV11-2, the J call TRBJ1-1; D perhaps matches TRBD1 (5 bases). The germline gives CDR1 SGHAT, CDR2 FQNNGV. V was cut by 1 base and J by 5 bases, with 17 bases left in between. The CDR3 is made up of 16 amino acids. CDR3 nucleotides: TGTGCCAGCAGCTTAGGTGGCAGGGCTCCCGAGACTGAAGCTTTCTTT. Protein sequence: CASSLGGRAPETEAFF.

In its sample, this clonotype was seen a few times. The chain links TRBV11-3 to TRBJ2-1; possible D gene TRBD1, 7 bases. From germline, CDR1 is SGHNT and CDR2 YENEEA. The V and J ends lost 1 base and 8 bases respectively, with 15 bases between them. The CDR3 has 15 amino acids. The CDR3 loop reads CASSLGRGAQDEQFF. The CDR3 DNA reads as TGTGCCAGCAGCTTAGGCAGGGGGGCTCAGGATGAGCAGTTCTTC.

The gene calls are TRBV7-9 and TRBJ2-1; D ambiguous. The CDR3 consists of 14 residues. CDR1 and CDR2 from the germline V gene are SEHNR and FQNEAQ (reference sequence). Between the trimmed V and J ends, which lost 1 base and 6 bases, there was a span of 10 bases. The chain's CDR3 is CASSLGPYPNEQFF. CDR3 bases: TGTGCCAGCAGCTTAGGGCCTTATCCCAATGAGCAGTTCTTC.

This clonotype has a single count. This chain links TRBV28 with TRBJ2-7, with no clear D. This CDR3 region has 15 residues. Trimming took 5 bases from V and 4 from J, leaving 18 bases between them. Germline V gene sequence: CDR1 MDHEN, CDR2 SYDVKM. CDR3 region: CASSRAEEGIYEQYF. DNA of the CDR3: TGTGCCAGCAGTCGCGCTGAAGAAGGGATTTACGAGCAGTACTTC.

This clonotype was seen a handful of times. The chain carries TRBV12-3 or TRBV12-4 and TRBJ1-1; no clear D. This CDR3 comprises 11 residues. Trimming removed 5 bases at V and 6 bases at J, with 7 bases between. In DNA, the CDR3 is TGTGCCAGCAGTCTTCCATCTGAAGCTTTCTTT. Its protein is CASSLPSEAFF.

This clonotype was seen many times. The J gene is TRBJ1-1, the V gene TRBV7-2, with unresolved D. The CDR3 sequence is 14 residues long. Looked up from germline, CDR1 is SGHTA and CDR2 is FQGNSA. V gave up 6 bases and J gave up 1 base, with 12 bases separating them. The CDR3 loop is CASRPLSANTEAFF. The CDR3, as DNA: TGTGCCAGCAGGCCCCTTTCGGCGAACACTGAAGCTTTCTTT.

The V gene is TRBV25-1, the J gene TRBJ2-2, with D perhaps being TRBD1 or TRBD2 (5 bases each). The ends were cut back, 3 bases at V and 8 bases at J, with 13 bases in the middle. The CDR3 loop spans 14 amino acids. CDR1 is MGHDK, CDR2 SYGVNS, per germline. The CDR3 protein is CASSDLGATGELFF. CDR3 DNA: TGTGCCAGCAGTGATCTCGGGGCAACAGGGGAGCTGTTTTTT.

For the CDR3, the DNA is TGTGCCAGCGGACTCAATCAGCCCCAGCATTTT. It yields the protein CASGLNQPQHF. V usage is TRBV6-6 and J usage is TRBJ1-5; D is ambiguous. This CDR3 contains 11 residues. Germline V gives CDR1 MNHNY, CDR2 SVGAGI (reference sequence). The germline V and J ends were trimmed by 8 bases and 3 bases, with 5 bases remaining between them.

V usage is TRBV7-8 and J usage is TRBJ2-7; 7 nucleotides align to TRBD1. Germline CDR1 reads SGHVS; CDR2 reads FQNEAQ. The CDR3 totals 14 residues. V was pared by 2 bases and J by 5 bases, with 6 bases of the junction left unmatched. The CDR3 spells CASSLLTGVDEQYF. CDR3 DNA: TGTGCCAGCAGCTTATTAACAGGGGTTGACGAGCAGTACTTC.

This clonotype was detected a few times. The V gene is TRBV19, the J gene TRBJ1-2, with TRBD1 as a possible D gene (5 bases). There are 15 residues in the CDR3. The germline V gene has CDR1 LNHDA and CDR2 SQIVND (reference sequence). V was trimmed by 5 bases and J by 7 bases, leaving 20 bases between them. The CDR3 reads CASSGRAWESIGYTF. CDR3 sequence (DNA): TGTGCCAGTAGTGGCAGGGCGTGGGAGTCGATTGGCTACACCTTC.

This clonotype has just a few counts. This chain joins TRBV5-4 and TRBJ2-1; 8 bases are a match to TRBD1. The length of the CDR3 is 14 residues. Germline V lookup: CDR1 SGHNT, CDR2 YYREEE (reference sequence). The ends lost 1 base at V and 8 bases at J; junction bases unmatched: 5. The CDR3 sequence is CASSLSRTGYEQFF. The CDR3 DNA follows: TGTGCCAGCAGCTTGTCTAGGACAGGGTATGAGCAGTTCTTC.